Presented here are 8 T cell receptor beta chains from one specimen sequenced in a study of T cells after yellow fever vaccination. Using its own MiXCR run on the 5' RACE reads, TCRdb lists one record per CDR3 protein. Of approximately 450,000 distinct CDR3 sequences listed, under 20% are singletons. Sequenced material: PBMCs, taken before the yellow fever booster vaccination. These TCRs come from a man aged 18-30 years who received the YFV17D yellow fever vaccine.

The V call is TRBV4-2, the J call TRBJ2-1, with D possibly being TRBD2 (6 bases). CDR1 and CDR2 (germline): LGHNA, YNFKEQ. The CDR3 runs 16 residues. Trimming took 0 bases from V and 4 from J, leaving 13 bases between them. CDR3 sequence (DNA): TGTGCCAGCAGCCAAGAAGTAATAGCGGCATACAATGAGCAGTTCTTC. It specifies CASSQEVIAAYNEQFF.

This clonotype showed up many times. The chain has TRBV5-1 and TRBJ1-1; no clear D gene. V shed 0 bases and J shed 0 bases, with 6 bases lying between them. CDR3 length: 14 residues. Germline assignment: CDR1 SGHRS and CDR2 YFSETQ. The CDR3 region has the DNA TGCGCCAGCAGCTTGGCCCTTATGAACACTGAAGCTTTCTTT. Amino acids: CASSLALMNTEAFF.

The chain is built from TRBV4-1 and TRBJ2-5; D ambiguous. Germline V gene lookup returns CDR1 MGHRA and CDR2 YSYEKL. The length of the CDR3 is 14 residues. Trimming shortened V by 4 bases and J by 5 bases, and 14 bases separated the two germline ends. The CDR3 here is CASSPFGVGETQYF. CDR3 nucleotide sequence: TGCGCCAGCAGCCCCTTTGGTGTCGGGGAGACCCAGTACTTC.

The rearrangement uses TRBV6-5 and TRBJ2-2; no clear D. V shed 0 bases and J shed 7 bases, with 15 bases lying between them. This CDR3 spans 16 amino acids. Germline CDR1 is MNHEY and CDR2 is SVGAGI. In nucleotides, the CDR3 is TGTGCCAGCAGTTACTCTCAGAGTTTATACGGCGGGGAGCTGTTTTTT. Translated: CASSYSQSLYGGELFF.

To note about this clonotype: One end of the junction fails to match germline, which may point to a read error. The chain has TRBV29-1 and TRBJ1-3; D is unresolved. CDR1 is SQVTM, CDR2 ANQGSEA, per germline. CDR3 size: 14 residues. In nucleotides, the CDR3 is TGCAGCGTTGAACAGGACCTACCTGGGAACACCATATATTTT. It translates to CSVEQDLPGNTIYF.

This clonotype turned up a few times. V gene TRBV28 combines with J gene TRBJ2-7, with D possibly called TRBD1 or TRBD2 (5 bases each). V was clipped by 4 bases and J by 3 bases, with 10 bases between them. This CDR3 comprises 13 residues. Germline V gene sequence: CDR1 MDHEN, CDR2 SYDVKM. This CDR3 is CASSSGDRYEQYV. Here the CDR3 DNA reads TGTGCCAGCAGTTCCGGGGACCGCTACGAGCAGTACGTC.

The chain links TRBV6-5 to TRBJ2-7; TRBD1 matches 8 bases. The J segment lost 7 bases and the V segment lost 6 bases, leaving 11 bases of the junction unmatched. Per the germline V gene, CDR1 is MNHEY and CDR2 is SVGAGI. This CDR3 is 14 amino acids long. CDR3 DNA sequence: TGTGCCAGCAGCTACGGGACAGGCGTGGGGGAGCAGTACTTC. This sequence encodes CASSYGTGVGEQYF.

The V call is TRBV29-1, the J call TRBJ2-7; D assignment may be TRBD1 or TRBD2 (5 bases each). The ends were cut back, 4 bases at V and 6 bases at J, with 16 bases in the middle. The CDR3 length is 13 residues. Germline V CDR1 and CDR2: SQVTM, ANQGSEA. This CDR3 reads CSVARDGVSEQYF. CDR3 bases: TGCAGCGTTGCGAGGGACGGTGTATCCGAGCAGTACTTC.